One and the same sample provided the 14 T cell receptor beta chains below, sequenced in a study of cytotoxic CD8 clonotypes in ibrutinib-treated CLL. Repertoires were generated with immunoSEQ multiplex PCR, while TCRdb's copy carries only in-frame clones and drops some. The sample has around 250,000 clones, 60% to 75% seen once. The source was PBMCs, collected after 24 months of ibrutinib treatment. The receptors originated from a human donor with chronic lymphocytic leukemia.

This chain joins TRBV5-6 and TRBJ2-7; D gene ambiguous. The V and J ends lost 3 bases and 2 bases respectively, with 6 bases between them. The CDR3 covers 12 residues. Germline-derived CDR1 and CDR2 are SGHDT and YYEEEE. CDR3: CASSSLAYEQYF. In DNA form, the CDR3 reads TGTGCCAGCAGCTCGTTAGCCTACGAGCAGTACTTC.

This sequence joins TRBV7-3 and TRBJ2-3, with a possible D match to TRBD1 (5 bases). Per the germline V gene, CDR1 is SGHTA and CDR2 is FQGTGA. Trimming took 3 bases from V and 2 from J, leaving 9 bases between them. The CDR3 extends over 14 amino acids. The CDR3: CASSLGQHTDTQYF. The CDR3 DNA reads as TGTGCCAGCAGCTTGGGGCAACACACAGATACGCAGTATTTT.

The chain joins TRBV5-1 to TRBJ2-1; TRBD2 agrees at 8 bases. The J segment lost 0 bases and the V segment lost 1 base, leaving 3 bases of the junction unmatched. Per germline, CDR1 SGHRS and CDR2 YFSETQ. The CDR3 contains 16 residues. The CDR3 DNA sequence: TGCGCCAGCAGCTTGATCAGCGGGAGCTCCTACAATGAGCAGTTCTTC. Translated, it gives CASSLISGSSYNEQFF.

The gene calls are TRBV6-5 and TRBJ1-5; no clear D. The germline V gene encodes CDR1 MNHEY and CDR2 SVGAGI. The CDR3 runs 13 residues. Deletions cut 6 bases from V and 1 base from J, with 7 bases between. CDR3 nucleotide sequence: TGTGCCAGCAGCGGATCAAGCAATCAGCCCCAGCATTTT. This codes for CASSGSSNQPQHF.

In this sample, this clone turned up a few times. CDR3 in amino acids: CASTFGTVGKLFF. The CDR3 DNA sequence: TGTGCCAGCACATTTGGGACCGTTGGAAAACTGTTTTTT. The V call is TRBV25-1, the J call TRBJ1-4; D possibly corresponds to TRBD1 (5 bases). This CDR3 spans 13 amino acids. The V and J ends lost 7 bases and 10 bases respectively, with 16 bases between them. From germline, CDR1 is MGHDK and CDR2 SYGVNS.

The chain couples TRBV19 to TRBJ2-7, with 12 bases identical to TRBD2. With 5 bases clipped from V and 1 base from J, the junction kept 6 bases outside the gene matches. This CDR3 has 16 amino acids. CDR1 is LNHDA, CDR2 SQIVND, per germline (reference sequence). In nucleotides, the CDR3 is TGTGCCAGTAGTCTGACTAGCGGGAGTATGTCCTACGAGCAGTACTTC. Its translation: CASSLTSGSMSYEQYF.

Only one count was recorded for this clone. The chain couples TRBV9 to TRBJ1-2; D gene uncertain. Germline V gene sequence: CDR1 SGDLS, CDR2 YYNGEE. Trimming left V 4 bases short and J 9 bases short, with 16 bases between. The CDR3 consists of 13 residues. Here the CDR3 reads CASSPGDVTRYTF. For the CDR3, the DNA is TGTGCCAGCAGCCCAGGAGACGTTACGCGCTACACCTTC.

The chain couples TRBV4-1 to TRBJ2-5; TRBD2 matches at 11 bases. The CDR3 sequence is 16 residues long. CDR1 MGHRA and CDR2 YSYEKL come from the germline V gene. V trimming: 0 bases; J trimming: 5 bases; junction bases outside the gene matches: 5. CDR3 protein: CASSQELAGVGETQYF. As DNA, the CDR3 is TGCGCCAGCAGCCAAGAACTAGCGGGAGTCGGGGAGACCCAGTACTTC.

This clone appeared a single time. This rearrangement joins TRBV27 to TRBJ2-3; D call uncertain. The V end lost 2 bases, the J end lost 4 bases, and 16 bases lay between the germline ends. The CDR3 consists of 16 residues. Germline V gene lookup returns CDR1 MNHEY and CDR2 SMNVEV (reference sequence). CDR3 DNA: TGTGCCAGCAGTTTAAAAAGACCGAAGGGTTCAGATACGCAGTATTTT. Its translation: CASSLKRPKGSDTQYF.

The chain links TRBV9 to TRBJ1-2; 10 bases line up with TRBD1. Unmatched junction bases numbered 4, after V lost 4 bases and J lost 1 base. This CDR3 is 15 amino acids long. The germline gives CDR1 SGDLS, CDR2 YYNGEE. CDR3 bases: TGTGCCAGCAGCCCGGGGACAGGGGATAACTATGGCTACACCTTC. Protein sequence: CASSPGTGDNYGYTF.

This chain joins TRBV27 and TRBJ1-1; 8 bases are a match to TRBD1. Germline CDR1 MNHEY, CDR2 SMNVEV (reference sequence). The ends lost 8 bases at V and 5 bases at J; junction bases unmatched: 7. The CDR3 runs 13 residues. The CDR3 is CASSMDRATEAFF. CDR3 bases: TGTGCCAGCTCCATGGACAGGGCTACTGAAGCTTTCTTT.

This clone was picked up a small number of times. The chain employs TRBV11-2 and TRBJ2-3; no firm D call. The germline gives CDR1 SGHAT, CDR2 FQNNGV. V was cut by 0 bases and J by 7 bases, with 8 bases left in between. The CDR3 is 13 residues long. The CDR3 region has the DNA TGTGCCAGCAGCTTAGAGGTGGGGTATACGCAGTATTTT. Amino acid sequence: CASSLEVGYTQYF.

CDR3 in amino acids: CARGLAGETQYF. The CDR3 region has the DNA TGTGCCAGGGGACTAGCGGGAGAGACCCAGTACTTC. V is TRBV2 and J is TRBJ2-5; 12 bases line up with TRBD2. The CDR3 spans 12 residues. CDR1 and CDR2 (germline): SNHLY, FYNNEI. After removal of 9 bases from V and 4 bases from J, the junction contained 0 bases not matched to a gene.

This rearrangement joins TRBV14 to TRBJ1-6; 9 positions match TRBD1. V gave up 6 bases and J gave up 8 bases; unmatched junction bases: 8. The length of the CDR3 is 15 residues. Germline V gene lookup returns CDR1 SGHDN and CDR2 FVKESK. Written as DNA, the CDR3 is TGTGCCAGCAGTCTTCCGACAGGGGGGTATTCACCCCTCCACTTT. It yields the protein CASSLPTGGYSPLHF.